A selection of T cell receptor beta chains follows, all from one sample in a study of blood T cell repertoires in COVID-19. The table came from immunoSEQ multiplex PCR; TCRdb's copy has only in-frame clones and leaves some out. The sample has about 210,000 clones; around 80% are singletons. Specimen: peripheral blood. The receptors were sampled from a woman between 35 and 50 years old with acute or convalescent COVID-19. Both conserved end residues are part of each CDR3. D genes are given only for firm matches. Only some rows state a clone size, as once, few, many or a class for expanded clones.

DNA: TGTGCCAGCAGCTCAGCGCCGGCAAGGACATCCGGGGAGCTGTTTTTT
CDR3: CASSSAPARTSGELFF
V: TRBV9
J: TRBJ2-2
size: -
D: -

DNA: TGCGCCAGCAGCGTTGGGGTTACCAAGGGACTCTACGAGCAGTACTTC
CDR3: CASSVGVTKGLYEQYF
V: TRBV5-1
J: TRBJ2-7
size: -
D: -

DNA: TGTGCCAGTAGTACCAGGGTTGAGCAGTTCTTC
CDR3: CASSTRVEQFF
V: TRBV19
J: TRBJ2-1
size: -
D: -

DNA: TGTGCCACCAGTGACCGGACAGGGGTCAGGGGGCAGTACTTC
CDR3: CATSDRTGVRGQYF
V: TRBV24-1
J: TRBJ2-7
size: -
D: TRBD1

DNA: TGTGCCACCAGTGATAAGCGGGGGGCGTCGGGGGCGTTCTTC
CDR3: CATSDKRGASGAFF
V: TRBV24-1
J: TRBJ2-1
size: -
D: TRBD2

DNA: TGTGCCAGCAGTACTACCACAGGGGTCGAGACCCAGTACTTC
CDR3: CASSTTTGVETQYF
V: TRBV28
J: TRBJ2-5
size: -
D: TRBD1

DNA: TGCGCCAGCAGCTCAGGGGTGGGGGACACTGAAGCTTTCTTT
CDR3: CASSSGVGDTEAFF
V: TRBV5-1
J: TRBJ1-1
size: -
D: -

DNA: TGTGCCAGCAGTTACAGTCAGCCCCAGCATTTT
CDR3: CASSYSQPQHF
V: TRBV27
J: TRBJ1-5
size: -
D: -

DNA: TGTGCCAGCAGCTTAGATCTGAGCACTGAAGCTTTCTTT
CDR3: CASSLDLSTEAFF
V: TRBV7-2
J: TRBJ1-1
size: few
D: -

DNA: TGTGCCAGTACCCCCGGACAAGTCCACACTGAAGCTTTCTTT
CDR3: CASTPGQVHTEAFF
V: TRBV19
J: TRBJ1-1
size: -
D: -

DNA: TGTGCCAGTAGTTACAGGGAAGGTCGTGAAGCTTTCTTT
CDR3: CASSYREGREAFF
V: TRBV19
J: TRBJ1-1
size: -
D: -

DNA: TGCAGCGTTGATGGACGGACAGGGGAGAGCAACGAGCAGTACTTC
CDR3: CSVDGRTGESNEQYF
V: TRBV29-1
J: TRBJ2-7
size: few
D: TRBD1

DNA: TGTGCCAGCAGCCCCGGACAGGAAAGGAGAAGTGAAAAACTGTTTTTT
CDR3: CASSPGQERRSEKLFF
V: TRBV11-2
J: TRBJ1-4
size: -
D: TRBD1

DNA: TGTGCCAGCACCTGGGGGCCCAATCAGCCCCAGCATTTT
CDR3: CASTWGPNQPQHF
V: TRBV7-9
J: TRBJ1-5
size: -
D: -

DNA: TGTGCCAGCAAAGGGGATCCCAACTCCTACGAGCAGTACTTC
CDR3: CASKGDPNSYEQYF
V: TRBV2
J: TRBJ2-7
size: -
D: -

DNA: TGCGCCAGCAGTGGGCTTAAACAGGGGCACAATGAGCAGTTCTTC
CDR3: CASSGLKQGHNEQFF
V: TRBV10-2
J: TRBJ2-1
size: -
D: TRBD1

DNA: TGTGCCAGCAGTTTCGACAGCCCCACTTCGTCGGATGAGCAGTTCTTC
CDR3: CASSFDSPTSSDEQFF
V: TRBV27
J: TRBJ2-1
size: -
D: -

DNA: TGCGCCAGCAGTGAACAGGTCGACTATGGCTACACCTTC
CDR3: CASSEQVDYGYTF
V: TRBV5-1
J: TRBJ1-2
size: -
D: -

DNA: TGTGCCAGCAGCTACGGGGAGGGCTCTTCACCCCTCCACTTT
CDR3: CASSYGEGSSPLHF
V: TRBV6-5
J: TRBJ1-6
size: -
D: -

DNA: TGTGCCACCAGTGATCGCTCACAGGGGGCGGTCGGGGAGCTGTTTTTT
CDR3: CATSDRSQGAVGELFF
V: TRBV24-1
J: TRBJ2-2
size: -
D: TRBD1

DNA: TGTGCCAGCAGCGCGTCCGGGACTAGATCCGAGCAGTACTTC
CDR3: CASSASGTRSEQYF
V: TRBV9
J: TRBJ2-7
size: once
D: TRBD2

DNA: TGTGCCAGCAGCTTAACATCTAGCGGGAACCAGTACAATGAGCAGTTCTTC
CDR3: CASSLTSSGNQYNEQFF
V: TRBV11-3
J: TRBJ2-1
size: -
D: TRBD2

DNA: TGCAGTGCTAGTACCGGGACAGGGAACAATCAGCCCCAGCATTTT
CDR3: CSASTGTGNNQPQHF
V: TRBV20-1
J: TRBJ1-5
size: -
D: TRBD1

DNA: TGTGCCACCAGCAGAGAGGCAACAGCCCCCAATTCACCCCTCCACTTT
CDR3: CATSREATAPNSPLHF
V: TRBV15
J: TRBJ1-6
size: -
D: -

DNA: TGTGCCAGCAGGGGACAGGGCCGGGGTGAGCAGTACTTC
CDR3: CASRGQGRGEQYF
V: TRBV28
J: TRBJ2-7
size: -
D: TRBD1